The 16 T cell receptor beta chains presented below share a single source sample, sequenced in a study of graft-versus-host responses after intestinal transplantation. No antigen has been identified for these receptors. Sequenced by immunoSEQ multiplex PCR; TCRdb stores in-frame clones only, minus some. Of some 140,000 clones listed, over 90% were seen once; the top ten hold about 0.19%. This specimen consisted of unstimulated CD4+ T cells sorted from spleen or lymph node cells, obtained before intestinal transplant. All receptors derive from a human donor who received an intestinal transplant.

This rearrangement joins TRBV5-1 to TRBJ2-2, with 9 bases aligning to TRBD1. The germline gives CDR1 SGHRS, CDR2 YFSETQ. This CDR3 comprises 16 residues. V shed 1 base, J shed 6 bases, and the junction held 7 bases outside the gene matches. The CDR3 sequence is CASSLRGTGSSGELFF. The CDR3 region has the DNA TGCGCCAGCAGCTTGCGCGGGACAGGGAGTTCCGGGGAGCTGTTTTTT.

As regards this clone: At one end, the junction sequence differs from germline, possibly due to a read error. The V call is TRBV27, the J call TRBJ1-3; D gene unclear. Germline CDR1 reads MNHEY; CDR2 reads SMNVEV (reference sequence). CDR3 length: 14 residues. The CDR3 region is CASRLSGEGNTIYF. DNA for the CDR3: TGTGCCAGCCGTTTGAGTGGAGAGGGAAACACCATATATTTT.

CDR3 DNA sequence: TGCGCCAGCAGCCCAGGAGGCAATGAGCAGTTCTTC. It is translated as CASSPGGNEQFF. This chain joins TRBV5-1 and TRBJ2-1; D is possibly TRBD2 (5 bases). Germline V gene lookup returns CDR1 SGHRS and CDR2 YFSETQ. This CDR3 has 12 amino acids. With 4 bases removed from V and 6 bases from J, the gap between germline ends came to 8 bases.

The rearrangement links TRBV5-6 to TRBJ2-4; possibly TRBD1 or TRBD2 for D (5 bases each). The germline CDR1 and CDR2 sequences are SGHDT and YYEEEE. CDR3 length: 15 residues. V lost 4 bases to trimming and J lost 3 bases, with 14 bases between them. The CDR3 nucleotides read TGTGCCAGCAGCCTAAATCGAGGGGTCAAAAACATTCAGTACTTC. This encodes CASSLNRGVKNIQYF.

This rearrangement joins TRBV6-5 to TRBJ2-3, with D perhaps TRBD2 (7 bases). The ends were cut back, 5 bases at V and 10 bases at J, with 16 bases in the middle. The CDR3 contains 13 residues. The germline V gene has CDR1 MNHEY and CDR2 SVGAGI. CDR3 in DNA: TGTGCCAGCAGTAGGGGGAGGGCAAGTCCGCAGTATTTT. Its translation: CASSRGRASPQYF.

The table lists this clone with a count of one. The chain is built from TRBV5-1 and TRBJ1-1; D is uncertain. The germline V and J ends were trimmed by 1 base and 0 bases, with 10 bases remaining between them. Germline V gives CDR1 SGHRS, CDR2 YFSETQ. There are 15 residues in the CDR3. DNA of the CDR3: TGCGCCAGCAGCTTGATGAGGGCTTTGAACACTGAAGCTTTCTTT. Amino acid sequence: CASSLMRALNTEAFF.

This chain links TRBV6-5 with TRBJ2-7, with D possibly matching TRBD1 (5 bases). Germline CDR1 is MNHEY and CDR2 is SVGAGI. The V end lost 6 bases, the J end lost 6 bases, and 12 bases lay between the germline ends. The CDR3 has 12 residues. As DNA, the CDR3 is TGTGCCAGCAGGACGACAGATATCGAGCAGTACTTC. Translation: CASRTTDIEQYF.

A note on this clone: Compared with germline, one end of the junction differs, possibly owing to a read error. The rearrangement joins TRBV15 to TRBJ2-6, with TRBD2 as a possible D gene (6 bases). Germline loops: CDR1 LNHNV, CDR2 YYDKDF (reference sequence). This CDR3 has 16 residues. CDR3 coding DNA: TGTGCCATCAGCCCGGGACGGGGGACTGGGGCCAACGTCCTGACTTTC. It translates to CAISPGRGTGANVLTF.

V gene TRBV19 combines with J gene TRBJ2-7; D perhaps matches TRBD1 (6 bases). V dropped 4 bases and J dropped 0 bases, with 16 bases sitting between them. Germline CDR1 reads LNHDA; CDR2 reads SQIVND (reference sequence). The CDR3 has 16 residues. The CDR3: CASSSPGTRDSYEQYF. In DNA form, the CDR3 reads TGTGCCAGTAGTAGCCCCGGGACAAGGGACTCCTACGAGCAGTACTTC.

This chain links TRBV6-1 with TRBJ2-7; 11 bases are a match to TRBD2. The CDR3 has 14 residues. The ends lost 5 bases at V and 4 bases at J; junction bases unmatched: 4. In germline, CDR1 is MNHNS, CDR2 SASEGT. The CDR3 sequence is CASSYTSGSYEQYF. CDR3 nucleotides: TGTGCCAGCAGTTATACTAGCGGGAGTTACGAGCAGTACTTC.

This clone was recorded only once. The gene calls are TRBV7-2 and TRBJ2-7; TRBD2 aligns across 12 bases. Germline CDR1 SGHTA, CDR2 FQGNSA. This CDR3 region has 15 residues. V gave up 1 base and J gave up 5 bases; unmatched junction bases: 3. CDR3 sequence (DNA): TGTGCCAGCAGCTTAGGACTAGCGGGAGCCAACGAGCAGTACTTC. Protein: CASSLGLAGANEQYF.

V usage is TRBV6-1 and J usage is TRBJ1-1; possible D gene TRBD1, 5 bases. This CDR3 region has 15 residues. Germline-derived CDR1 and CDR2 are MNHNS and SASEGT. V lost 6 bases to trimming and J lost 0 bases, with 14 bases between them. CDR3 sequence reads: CASRTGTIMNTEAFF. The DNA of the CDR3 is TGTGCCAGCAGGACCGGGACGATTATGAACACTGAAGCTTTCTTT.

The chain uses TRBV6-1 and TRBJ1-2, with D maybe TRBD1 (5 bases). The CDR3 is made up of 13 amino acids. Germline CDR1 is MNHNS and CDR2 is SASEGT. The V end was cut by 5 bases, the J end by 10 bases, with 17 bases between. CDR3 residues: CASSLVLQATYTF. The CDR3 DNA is TGTGCCAGCAGTTTAGTCCTACAGGCGACCTACACCTTC.

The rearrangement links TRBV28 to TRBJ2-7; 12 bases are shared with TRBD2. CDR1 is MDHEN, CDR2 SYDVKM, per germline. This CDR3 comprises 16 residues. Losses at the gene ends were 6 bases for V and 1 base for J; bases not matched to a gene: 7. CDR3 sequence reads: CASSATSGRSSYEQYF. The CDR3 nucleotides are TGTGCCAGCAGCGCCACTAGCGGGAGGTCTTCCTACGAGCAGTACTTC.

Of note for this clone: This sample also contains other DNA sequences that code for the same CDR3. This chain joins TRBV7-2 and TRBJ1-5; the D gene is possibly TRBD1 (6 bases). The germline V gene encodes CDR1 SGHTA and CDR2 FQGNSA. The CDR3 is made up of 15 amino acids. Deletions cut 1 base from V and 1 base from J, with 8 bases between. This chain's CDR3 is CASSLEGGSNQPQHF. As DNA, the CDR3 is TGTGCCAGCAGCTTAGAGGGGGGGAGCAATCAGCCCCAGCATTTT.

In nucleotides, the CDR3 is TGCAGCGTTGGGAGGGAAGAGACCCAGTACTTC. This sequence encodes CSVGREETQYF. The chain is built from TRBV29-1 and TRBJ2-5; weak D call: TRBD2 (6 bases). The germline V gene has CDR1 SQVTM and CDR2 ANQGSEA. The V and J ends lost 4 bases and 3 bases respectively, with 6 bases between them. CDR3 length: 11 residues.